A selection of T cell receptor beta chains follows, all from one sample in a study of T cells in Graves' hyperthyroidism and ophthalmopathy. TCRdb ran MiXCR on the multiplex PCR reads and lists one entry per CDR3 protein. The sample carries 490,000 or so distinct CDR3 sequences, approximately 49% recorded once. The sequencing input was peripheral blood or thyroid tissue (not recorded which). The receptors shown here come from an adult woman with Graves' disease, either hyperthyroidism or ophthalmopathy (not recorded which). Each CDR3 is given with its conserved first and last residue. Fields, in order: CDR3 length, J gene, V gene, D gene, clone size, CDR3 protein, CDR3 DNA. D genes are given only for firm matches. Clone size is shown for a subset of rows, as once, few, many or a class of expanded clone.

cdr3_length: 16
j_call: TRBJ2-5
v_call: TRBV7-9
d_call: TRBD2
clone_size: many
cdr3_aa: CASSSQGLAGAETQYF
cdr3_nt: TGTGCCAGCAGCTCCCAAGGACTAGCGGGAGCAGAGACCCAGTACTTC

cdr3_length: 16
j_call: TRBJ2-5
v_call: TRBV7-9
d_call: NA
clone_size: NA
cdr3_aa: CASSRQSPGGGETQYF
cdr3_nt: TGTGCCAGCAGCCGCCAAAGCCCGGGGGGCGGAGAGACCCAGTACTTC

cdr3_length: 13
j_call: TRBJ1-4
v_call: TRBV11-2
d_call: NA
clone_size: many
cdr3_aa: CASSLPGGEKLFF
cdr3_nt: TGTGCCAGCAGCTTACCCGGGGGGGAAAAACTGTTTTTT

cdr3_length: 13
j_call: TRBJ1-1
v_call: TRBV2
d_call: NA
clone_size: few
cdr3_aa: CASTEGMNTEAFF
cdr3_nt: TGTGCCAGCACGGAGGGCATGAACACTGAAGCTTTCTTT

cdr3_length: 14
j_call: TRBJ1-6
v_call: TRBV25-1
d_call: TRBD1
clone_size: NA
cdr3_aa: CARAGTAYNSPLHF
cdr3_nt: TGTGCTAGAGCCGGGACAGCCTATAATTCACCCCTCCACTTT

cdr3_length: 18
j_call: TRBJ1-2
v_call: TRBV25-1
d_call: TRBD1
clone_size: NA
cdr3_aa: CASSARSFRDRIDYGYTF
cdr3_nt: TGTGCCAGCAGTGCTAGATCATTCCGGGACAGGATAGACTATGGCTACACCTTC

cdr3_length: 17
j_call: TRBJ2-7
v_call: TRBV20-1
d_call: TRBD2
clone_size: many
cdr3_aa: CSASSFRSGAHGEEQYF
cdr3_nt: TGCAGTGCTAGTTCGTTTCGGAGCGGGGCGCATGGCGAAGAGCAGTACTTC

cdr3_length: 19
j_call: TRBJ1-4
v_call: TRBV2
d_call: TRBD1
clone_size: NA
cdr3_aa: CASSGLPGQAPSENEKLFF
cdr3_nt: TGTGCCAGCAGTGGGCTCCCGGGACAGGCTCCCTCGGAGAATGAAAAACTGTTTTTT

cdr3_length: 14
j_call: TRBJ2-5
v_call: TRBV5-4
d_call: NA
clone_size: many
cdr3_aa: CASSQDYLGETQYF
cdr3_nt: TGTGCCAGCAGCCAGGACTACCTGGGCGAGACCCAGTACTTC

cdr3_length: 17
j_call: TRBJ2-7
v_call: TRBV30
d_call: NA
clone_size: NA
cdr3_aa: CAWSKQGSTPAPYEQYF
cdr3_nt: TGTGCCTGGAGTAAGCAGGGTTCAACACCGGCCCCTTACGAGCAGTACTTC

cdr3_length: 13
j_call: TRBJ1-2
v_call: TRBV19
d_call: TRBD1
clone_size: NA
cdr3_aa: CASSGQGLYGYTF
cdr3_nt: TGTGCCAGTAGTGGACAGGGATTGTATGGCTACACCTTC

cdr3_length: 14
j_call: TRBJ1-4
v_call: TRBV20-1
d_call: TRBD1
clone_size: NA
cdr3_aa: CSAGDTQGGEKLFF
cdr3_nt: TGCAGTGCTGGAGATACACAGGGGGGTGAAAAACTGTTTTTT

cdr3_length: 13
j_call: TRBJ2-7
v_call: TRBV10-3
d_call: TRBD1
clone_size: NA
cdr3_aa: CATKQGSRYEQCF
cdr3_nt: TGTGCCACCAAACAGGGGTCCCGCTACGAGCAGTGCTTC

cdr3_length: 16
j_call: TRBJ1-5
v_call: TRBV6-2/TRBV6-3
d_call: TRBD1
clone_size: many
cdr3_aa: CASIPGQGYVNQPQHF
cdr3_nt: TGTGCCAGCATCCCGGGACAGGGATATGTCAATCAGCCCCAGCATTTT

cdr3_length: 15
j_call: TRBJ2-5
v_call: TRBV11-3
d_call: NA
clone_size: many
cdr3_aa: CASSLSGTRRETQYF
cdr3_nt: TGTGCCAGCAGCTTATCTGGGACCCGACGGGAGACCCAGTACTTC

cdr3_length: 13
j_call: TRBJ1-4
v_call: TRBV10-3
d_call: TRBD1
clone_size: many
cdr3_aa: CAISGQEFEKLFF
cdr3_nt: TGTGCCATCAGCGGACAGGAGTTTGAAAAACTGTTTTTT

cdr3_length: 13
j_call: TRBJ1-1
v_call: TRBV4-1
d_call: NA
clone_size: many
cdr3_aa: CASSPRTAVEAFF
cdr3_nt: TGCGCCAGCAGCCCACGGACAGCCGTAGAAGCTTTCTTT

cdr3_length: 15
j_call: TRBJ2-7
v_call: TRBV15
d_call: TRBD2
clone_size: NA
cdr3_aa: CATSSSQWGGYEQYF
cdr3_nt: TGTGCCACCAGCAGTTCGCAATGGGGGGGATACGAGCAGTACTTC

cdr3_length: 14
j_call: TRBJ2-1
v_call: TRBV7-2
d_call: NA
clone_size: NA
cdr3_aa: CASSLASSVNEQFF
cdr3_nt: TGTGCCAGCAGCTTAGCGTCTAGCGTTAATGAGCAGTTCTTC

cdr3_length: 13
j_call: TRBJ1-2
v_call: TRBV5-4
d_call: NA
clone_size: many
cdr3_aa: CASSLGDIYGYTF
cdr3_nt: TGTGCCAGCAGCTTAGGTGATATCTATGGCTACACCTTC

cdr3_length: 13
j_call: TRBJ2-7
v_call: TRBV5-6
d_call: NA
clone_size: NA
cdr3_aa: CASSLVGTYGQYF
cdr3_nt: TGTGCCAGCAGCTTGGTCGGAACCTACGGGCAGTACTTC

cdr3_length: 14
j_call: TRBJ2-7
v_call: TRBV14
d_call: TRBD2
clone_size: NA
cdr3_aa: CASSQVSGRGEQYF
cdr3_nt: TGTGCCAGCAGCCAAGTTAGCGGGAGAGGCGAGCAGTACTTC

cdr3_length: 16
j_call: TRBJ1-2
v_call: TRBV20-1
d_call: TRBD1
clone_size: NA
cdr3_aa: CSALGRGGQGFGGYTF
cdr3_nt: TGCAGTGCTCTTGGGAGGGGCGGACAGGGCTTCGGTGGCTACACCTTC

cdr3_length: 14
j_call: TRBJ2-5
v_call: TRBV13
d_call: NA
clone_size: NA
cdr3_aa: CASSRHASQETQYF
cdr3_nt: TGTGCCAGCAGCCGACACGCAAGCCAAGAGACCCAGTACTTC

cdr3_length: 16
j_call: TRBJ1-2
v_call: TRBV7-6
d_call: NA
clone_size: few
cdr3_aa: CASSRTARSLIYGYTF
cdr3_nt: TGTGCCAGCAGCCGCACGGCCCGGTCCCTTATTTATGGCTACACCTTC

cdr3_length: 18
j_call: TRBJ1-4
v_call: TRBV15
d_call: TRBD1
clone_size: many
cdr3_aa: CATSRVIGGTGDNEKLFF
cdr3_nt: TGTGCCACCAGCAGAGTGATTGGTGGGACAGGGGATAATGAAAAACTGTTTTTT

cdr3_length: 14
j_call: TRBJ1-5
v_call: TRBV19
d_call: NA
clone_size: NA
cdr3_aa: CASAKPNSNQPQHF
cdr3_nt: TGTGCCAGTGCCAAACCAAATAGCAATCAGCCCCAGCATTTT

cdr3_length: 14
j_call: TRBJ1-5
v_call: TRBV7-2
d_call: NA
clone_size: many
cdr3_aa: CASSFGRGNQPQHF
cdr3_nt: TGTGCCAGCAGCTTCGGCAGGGGAAATCAGCCCCAGCATTTT

cdr3_length: 14
j_call: TRBJ2-7
v_call: TRBV2
d_call: TRBD2
clone_size: NA
cdr3_aa: CASRGLAGRWEQYF
cdr3_nt: TGTGCCAGCAGGGGTCTAGCGGGACGTTGGGAGCAGTACTTC

cdr3_length: 12
j_call: TRBJ1-5
v_call: TRBV19
d_call: NA
clone_size: many
cdr3_aa: CAKDSLNQPQHF
cdr3_nt: TGTGCGAAGGACAGCCTCAATCAGCCCCAGCATTTT

cdr3_length: 16
j_call: TRBJ2-5
v_call: TRBV5-1
d_call: TRBD1
clone_size: many
cdr3_aa: CASSLEGTGGIETQYF
cdr3_nt: TGCGCCAGCAGCTTGGAGGGGACAGGGGGTATCGAGACCCAGTACTTC

cdr3_length: 16
j_call: TRBJ2-2
v_call: TRBV6-4
d_call: NA
clone_size: many
cdr3_aa: CASRTGSVLHTGELFF
cdr3_nt: TGTGCCAGCAGAACAGGGTCAGTCTTGCACACCGGGGAGCTGTTTTTT

cdr3_length: 18
j_call: TRBJ2-2
v_call: TRBV7-9
d_call: TRBD1
clone_size: many
cdr3_aa: CASSDRDAAVSNTGELFF
cdr3_nt: TGTGCCAGCAGCGACAGGGACGCAGCAGTTTCGAACACCGGGGAGCTGTTTTTT

cdr3_length: 12
j_call: TRBJ1-1
v_call: TRBV20-1
d_call: NA
clone_size: NA
cdr3_aa: CSAGVGNTEAFF
cdr3_nt: TGCAGTGCTGGAGTAGGGAACACTGAAGCTTTCTTT

cdr3_length: 14
j_call: TRBJ1-6
v_call: TRBV20-1
d_call: TRBD1
clone_size: NA
cdr3_aa: CSARVGQQNSPLHF
cdr3_nt: TGCAGTGCTAGAGTGGGACAGCAGAATTCACCCCTCCACTTT